The entry below describes one T cell receptor (beta chain). TCRdb processed the 5' RACE reads anew with MiXCR; each CDR3 protein has one entry. The sample consists of about 350,000 distinct CDR3 sequences, about 13% of them appearing once. The sample is drawn from a study of T-cell memory formation after mild COVID-19. Study-wide background: Most TCR clusters belonged to a single donor.

CDR3 length: 14 residues. V was clipped by 7 bases and J by 0 bases, with 10 bases between them. The germline V gene has CDR1 SGHRS and CDR2 YFSETQ. This chain joins TRBV5-1 and TRBJ2-2; TRBD1 is a possible D gene (6 bases). Sample: PBMCs or a T cell subset sorted from them (not recorded which). This sequence was found in a man younger than 35 who had mild COVID-19 (a few samples of this study predate the infection). Cell type and time point are not known. The CDR3 region has the DNA TGCGCCAGCTTCACAGGGCCGAACACCGGGGAGCTGTTTTTT. Its protein is CASFTGPNTGELFF.